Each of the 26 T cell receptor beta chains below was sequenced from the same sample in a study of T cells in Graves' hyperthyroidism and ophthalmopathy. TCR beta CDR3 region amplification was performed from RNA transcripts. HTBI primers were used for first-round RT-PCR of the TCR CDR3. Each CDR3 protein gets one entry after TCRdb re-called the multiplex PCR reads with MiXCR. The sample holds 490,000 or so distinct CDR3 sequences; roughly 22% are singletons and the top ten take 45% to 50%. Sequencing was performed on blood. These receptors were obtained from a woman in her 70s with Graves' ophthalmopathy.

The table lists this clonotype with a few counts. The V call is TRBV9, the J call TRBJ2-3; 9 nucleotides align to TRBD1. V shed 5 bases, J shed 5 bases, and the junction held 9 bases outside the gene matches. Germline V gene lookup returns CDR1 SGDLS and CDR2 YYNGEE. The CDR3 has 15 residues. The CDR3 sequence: CASSPGQGNVDTQYF. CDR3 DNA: TGTGCCAGCAGTCCCGGACAGGGGAACGTAGATACGCAGTATTTT.

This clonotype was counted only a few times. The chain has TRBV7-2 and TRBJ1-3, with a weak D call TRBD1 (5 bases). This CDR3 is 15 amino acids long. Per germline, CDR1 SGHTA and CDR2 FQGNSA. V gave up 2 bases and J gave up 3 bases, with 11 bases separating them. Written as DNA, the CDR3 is TGTGCCAGCAGCTTAAGTGTGGGGGTTGGAAACACCATATATTTT. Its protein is CASSLSVGVGNTIYF.

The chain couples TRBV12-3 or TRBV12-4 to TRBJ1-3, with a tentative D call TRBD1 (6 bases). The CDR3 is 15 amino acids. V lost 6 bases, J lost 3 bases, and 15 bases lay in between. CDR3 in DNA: TGTGCCAGCAGGATAGCGGGGGGCAATGGAAACACCATATATTTT. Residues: CASRIAGGNGNTIYF.

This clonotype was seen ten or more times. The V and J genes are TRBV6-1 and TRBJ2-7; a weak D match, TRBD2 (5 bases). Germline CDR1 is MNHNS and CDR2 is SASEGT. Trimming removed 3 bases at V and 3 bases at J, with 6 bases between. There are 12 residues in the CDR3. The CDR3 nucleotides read TGTGCCAGCAGTGACGGGGACTACGAGCAGTACTTC. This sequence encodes CASSDGDYEQYF.

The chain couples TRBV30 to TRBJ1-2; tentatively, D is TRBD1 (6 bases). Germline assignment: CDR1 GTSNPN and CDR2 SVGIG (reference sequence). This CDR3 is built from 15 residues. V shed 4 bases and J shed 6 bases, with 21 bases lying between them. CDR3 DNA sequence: TGTGCCTGGACTCTTACGGGGGGGGGCCCGGATGGCTACACCTTC. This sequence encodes CAWTLTGGGPDGYTF.

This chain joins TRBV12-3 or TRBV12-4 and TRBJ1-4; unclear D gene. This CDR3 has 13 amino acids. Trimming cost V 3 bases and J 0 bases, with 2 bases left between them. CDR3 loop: CASSFSTNEKLFF. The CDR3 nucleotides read TGTGCCAGCAGTTTTTCAACTAATGAAAAACTGTTTTTT.

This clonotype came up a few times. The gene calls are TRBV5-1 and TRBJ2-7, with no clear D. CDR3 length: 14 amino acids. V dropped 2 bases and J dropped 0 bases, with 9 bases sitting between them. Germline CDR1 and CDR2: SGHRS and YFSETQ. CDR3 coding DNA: TGCGCCAGCAGCTTTAGGACCGGCTCCTACGAGCAGTACTTC. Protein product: CASSFRTGSYEQYF.

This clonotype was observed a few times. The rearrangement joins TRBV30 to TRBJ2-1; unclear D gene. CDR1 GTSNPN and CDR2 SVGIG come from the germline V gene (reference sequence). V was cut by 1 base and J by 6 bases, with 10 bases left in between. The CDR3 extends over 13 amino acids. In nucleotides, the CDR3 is TGTGCCTGGAGTGAGCACACCCGCAATGAGCAGTTCTTC. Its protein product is CAWSEHTRNEQFF.

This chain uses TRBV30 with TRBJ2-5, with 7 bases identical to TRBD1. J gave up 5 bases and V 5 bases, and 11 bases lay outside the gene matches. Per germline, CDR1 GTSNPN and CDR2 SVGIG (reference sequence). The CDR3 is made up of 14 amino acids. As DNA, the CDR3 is TGTGCCTGGGCACAGGGGTCAAATGGGGAGACCCAGTACTTC. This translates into CAWAQGSNGETQYF. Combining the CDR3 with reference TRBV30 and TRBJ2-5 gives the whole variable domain SQTIHQWPATLVQPVGSPLSLECTVEGTSNPNLYWYRQAAGRGLQLLFYSVGIGQISSEVPQNLSASRPQDRQFILSSKKLLLSDSGFYLCAWAQGSNGETQYFGPGTRLLVL.

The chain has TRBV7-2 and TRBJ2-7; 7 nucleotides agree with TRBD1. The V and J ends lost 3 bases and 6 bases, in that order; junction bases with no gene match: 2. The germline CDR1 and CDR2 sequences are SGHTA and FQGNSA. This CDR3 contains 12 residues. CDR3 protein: CASSFTGVEQYF. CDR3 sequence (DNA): TGTGCCAGCAGCTTCACAGGGGTCGAGCAGTACTTC.

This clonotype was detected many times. The CDR3 DNA reads TGTGCCAGCAGCTTATACCGGGACAGGGGTTACGAGCAGTACTTC. Its protein product is CASSLYRDRGYEQYF. The V and J genes are TRBV7-9 and TRBJ2-7; TRBD1 aligns across 10 bases. Germline CDR1 reads SEHNR; CDR2 reads FQNEAQ (reference sequence). Germline trimming cut 2 bases from V and 4 bases from J; bases unmatched to any gene: 5. The CDR3 is 15 amino acids.

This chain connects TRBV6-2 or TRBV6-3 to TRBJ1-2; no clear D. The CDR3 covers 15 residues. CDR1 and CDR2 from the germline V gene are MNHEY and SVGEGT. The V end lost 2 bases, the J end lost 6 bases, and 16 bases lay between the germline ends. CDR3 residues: CASSYVWDASDGYTF. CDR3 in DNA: TGTGCCAGCAGTTACGTCTGGGATGCGTCGGATGGCTACACCTTC.

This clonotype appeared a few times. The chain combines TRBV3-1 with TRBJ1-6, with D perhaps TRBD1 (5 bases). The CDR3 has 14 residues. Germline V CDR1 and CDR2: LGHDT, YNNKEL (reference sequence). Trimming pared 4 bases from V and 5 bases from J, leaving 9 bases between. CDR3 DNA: TGTGCCAGCAGCCCGGGACTCGATAATTCACCCCTCCACTTT. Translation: CASSPGLDNSPLHF.

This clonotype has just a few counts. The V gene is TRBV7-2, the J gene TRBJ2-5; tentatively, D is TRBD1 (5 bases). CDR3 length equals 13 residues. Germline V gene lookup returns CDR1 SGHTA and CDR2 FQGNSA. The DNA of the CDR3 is TGTGCTACGCTAGGGGAAGCCTCCTGGACCCAGTACTTC. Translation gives CATLGEASWTQYF.

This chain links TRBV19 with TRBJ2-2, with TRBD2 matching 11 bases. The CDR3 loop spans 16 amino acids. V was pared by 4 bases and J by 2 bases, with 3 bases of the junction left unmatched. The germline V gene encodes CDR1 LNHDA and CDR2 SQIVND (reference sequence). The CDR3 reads CASSRTSGSNTGELFF. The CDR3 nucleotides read TGTGCCAGTAGTAGAACTAGCGGGAGTAACACCGGGGAGCTGTTTTTT. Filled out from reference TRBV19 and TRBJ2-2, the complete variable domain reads DGGITQSPKYLFRKEGQNVTLSCEQNLNHDAMYWYRQDPGQGLRLIYYSQIVNDFQKGDIAEGYSVSREKKESFPLTVTSAQKNPTAFYLCASSRTSGSNTGELFFGEGSRLTVL.

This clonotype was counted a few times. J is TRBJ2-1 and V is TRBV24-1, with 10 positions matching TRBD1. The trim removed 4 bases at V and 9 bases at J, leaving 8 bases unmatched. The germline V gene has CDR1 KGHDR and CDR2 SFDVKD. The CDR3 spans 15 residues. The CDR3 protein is CATSEPSGTGAEQFF. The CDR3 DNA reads TGTGCCACCAGTGAGCCTTCCGGGACAGGGGCTGAGCAGTTCTTC.

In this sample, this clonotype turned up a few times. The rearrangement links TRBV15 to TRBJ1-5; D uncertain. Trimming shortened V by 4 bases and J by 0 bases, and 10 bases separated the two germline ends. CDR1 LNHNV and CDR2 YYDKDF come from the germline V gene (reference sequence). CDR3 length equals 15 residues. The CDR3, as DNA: TGTGCCACCAGCAAAGGCAGGCCTAGCAATCAGCCCCAGCATTTT. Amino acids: CATSKGRPSNQPQHF.

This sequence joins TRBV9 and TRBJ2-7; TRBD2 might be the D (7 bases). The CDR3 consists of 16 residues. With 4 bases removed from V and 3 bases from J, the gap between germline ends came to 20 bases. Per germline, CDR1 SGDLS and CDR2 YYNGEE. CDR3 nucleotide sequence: TGTGCCAGCAGCCGTGCGGGGGCGGGGCCGAGCTACGAGCAGTACTTC. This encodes CASSRAGAGPSYEQYF.

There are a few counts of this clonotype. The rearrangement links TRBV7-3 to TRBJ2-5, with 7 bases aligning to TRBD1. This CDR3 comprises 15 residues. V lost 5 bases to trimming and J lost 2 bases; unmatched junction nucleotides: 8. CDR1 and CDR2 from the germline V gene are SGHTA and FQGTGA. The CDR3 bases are TGTGCCAGCAGCGAAACAGGGGTGGCTCAAGAGACCCAGTACTTC. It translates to CASSETGVAQETQYF.

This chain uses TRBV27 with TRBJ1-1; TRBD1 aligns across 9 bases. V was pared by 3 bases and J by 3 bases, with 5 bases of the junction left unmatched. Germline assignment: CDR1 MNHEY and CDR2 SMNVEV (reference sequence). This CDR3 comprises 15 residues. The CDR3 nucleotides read TGTGCCAGCAGTTTTGGACAGGGGTGGGACACTGAAGCTTTCTTT. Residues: CASSFGQGWDTEAFF.

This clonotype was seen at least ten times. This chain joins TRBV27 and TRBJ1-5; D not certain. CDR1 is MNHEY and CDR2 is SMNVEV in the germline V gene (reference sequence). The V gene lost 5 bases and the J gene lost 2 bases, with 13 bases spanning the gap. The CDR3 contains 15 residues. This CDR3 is CASSLKGFGNQPQHF. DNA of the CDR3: TGTGCCAGCAGTCTCAAGGGTTTTGGCAATCAGCCCCAGCATTTT.

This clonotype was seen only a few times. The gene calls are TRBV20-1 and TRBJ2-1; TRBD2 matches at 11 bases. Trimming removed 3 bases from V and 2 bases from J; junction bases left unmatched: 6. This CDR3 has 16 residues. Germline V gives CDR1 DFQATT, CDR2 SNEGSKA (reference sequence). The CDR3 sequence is CSARAPLAGAYNEQFF. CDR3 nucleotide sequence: TGCAGTGCTAGGGCCCCACTAGCGGGGGCCTACAATGAGCAGTTCTTC.

The CDR3 sequence is CSARRGSGPYEQYF. The CDR3 coding sequence is TGCAGTGCTAGACGGGGTAGCGGGCCCTACGAGCAGTACTTC. The rearrangement joins TRBV20-1 to TRBJ2-7, with TRBD2 identical over 7 bases. V lost 2 bases to trimming and J lost 2 bases; unmatched junction nucleotides: 6. The CDR3 totals 14 residues. Per the germline V gene, CDR1 is DFQATT and CDR2 is SNEGSKA (reference sequence).

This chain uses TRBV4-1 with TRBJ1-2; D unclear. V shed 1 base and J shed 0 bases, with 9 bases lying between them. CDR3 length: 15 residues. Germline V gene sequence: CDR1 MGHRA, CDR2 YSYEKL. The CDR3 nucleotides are TGCGCCAGCAGCCAAGCGGACCAAACTAACTATGGCTACACCTTC. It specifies CASSQADQTNYGYTF.

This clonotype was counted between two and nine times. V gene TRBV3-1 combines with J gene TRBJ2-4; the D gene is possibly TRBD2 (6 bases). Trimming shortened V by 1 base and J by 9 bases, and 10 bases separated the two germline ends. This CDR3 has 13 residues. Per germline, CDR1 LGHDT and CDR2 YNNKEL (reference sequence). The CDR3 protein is CASSQAEGGIQYF. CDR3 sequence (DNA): TGTGCCAGCAGCCAAGCGGAGGGTGGCATTCAGTACTTC.

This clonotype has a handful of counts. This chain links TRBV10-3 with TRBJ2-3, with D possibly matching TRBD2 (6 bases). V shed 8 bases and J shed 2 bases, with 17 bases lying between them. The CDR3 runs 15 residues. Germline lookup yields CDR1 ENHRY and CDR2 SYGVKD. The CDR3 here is CAIRSGAGNTDTQYF. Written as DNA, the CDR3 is TGTGCCATCCGAAGTGGGGCGGGAAACACAGATACGCAGTATTTT.